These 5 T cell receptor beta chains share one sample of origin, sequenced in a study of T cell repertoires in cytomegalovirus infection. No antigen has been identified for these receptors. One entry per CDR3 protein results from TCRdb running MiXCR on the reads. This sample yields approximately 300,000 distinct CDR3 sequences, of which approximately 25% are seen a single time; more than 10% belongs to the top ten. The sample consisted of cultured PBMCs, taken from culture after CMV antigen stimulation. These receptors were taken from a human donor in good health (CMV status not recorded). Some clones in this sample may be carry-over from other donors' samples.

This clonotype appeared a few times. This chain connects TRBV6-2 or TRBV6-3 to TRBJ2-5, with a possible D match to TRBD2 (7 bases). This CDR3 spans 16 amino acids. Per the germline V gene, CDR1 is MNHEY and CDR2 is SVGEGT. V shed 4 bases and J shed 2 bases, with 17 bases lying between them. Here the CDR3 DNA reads TGTGCCAGCAGTTCGCACAAGCGGGACAAGCAAGAGACCCAGTACTTC. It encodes CASSSHKRDKQETQYF.

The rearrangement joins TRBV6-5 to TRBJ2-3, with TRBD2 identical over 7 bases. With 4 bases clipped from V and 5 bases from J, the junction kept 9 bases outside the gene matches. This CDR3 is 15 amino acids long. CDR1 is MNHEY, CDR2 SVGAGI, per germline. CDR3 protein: CASSFLTGGGDTQYF. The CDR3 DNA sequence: TGTGCCAGCAGTTTCTTAACGGGGGGAGGAGATACGCAGTATTTT.

CDR3 nucleotides: TGTGCCAGCAGTTTCGGACAGGGCGGAGAGCAGTTCTTC. Translating it yields CASSFGQGGEQFF. This chain uses TRBV28 with TRBJ2-1, with 8 positions matching TRBD1. CDR1 and CDR2 from the germline V gene are MDHEN and SYDVKM. This CDR3 has 13 residues. V dropped 3 bases and J dropped 10; count of bases not matched to a gene: 5.

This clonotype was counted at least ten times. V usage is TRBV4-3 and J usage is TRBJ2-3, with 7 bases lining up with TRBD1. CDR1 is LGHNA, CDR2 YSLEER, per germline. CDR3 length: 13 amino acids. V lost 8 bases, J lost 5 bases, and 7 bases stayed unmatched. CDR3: CASGYRGGDTQYF. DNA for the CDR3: TGCGCCAGCGGTTACAGGGGTGGAGATACGCAGTATTTT.

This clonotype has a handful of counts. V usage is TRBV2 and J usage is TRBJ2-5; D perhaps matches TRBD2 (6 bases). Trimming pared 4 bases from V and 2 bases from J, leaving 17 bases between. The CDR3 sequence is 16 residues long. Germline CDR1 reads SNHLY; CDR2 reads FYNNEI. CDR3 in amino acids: CASSGREGGQQETQYF. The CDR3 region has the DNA TGTGCCAGCAGTGGGAGAGAGGGAGGCCAACAAGAGACCCAGTACTTC.